This TCR beta chain was recorded in a study of regulatory T cells in long-lasting Graves disease. General observations from the study: Favored usage of TRBV28, TRBJ1-2 and TRBJ2-5 was recorded in persistent disease.

With 0 bases removed from V and 7 bases from J, the gap between germline ends came to 25 bases. Germline CDR1 is MNHEY and CDR2 is SVGAGI. The CDR3 contains 19 residues. As for time point: newly diagnosed GD, antithyroid drugs for less than 3 months. From RNA extracted from PBMCs, the TCR library was made. For TCR beta, libraries came from iRepertoire HTBI primers and Arm-PCR of CDR3 regions. In TCRdb, the multiplex PCR reads were re-called with MiXCR into one record per CDR3 protein. The profile covers 350,000 to 400,000 distinct CDR3 sequences, with 15% to 20% appearing a single time and around 20% taken by the ten largest. Ten or more counts support this clonotype. Its cognate antigen is unknown. The same sample was also studied in work on T cells in Graves' hyperthyroidism and ophthalmopathy. That study reports: A set of HTBI primers served as the primers for a first-round RT-PCR of the TCR CDR3. In validation, the model predicted ophthalmopathy. These predictions came a median approximately 5.9 months before onset.

Here the sequenced sample was peripheral blood mononuclear cells (PBMCs), taken at new diagnosis, from a patient treated with antithyroid drugs. The chain carries TRBV6-5 and TRBJ1-5, with D possibly matching TRBD1 (5 bases). This TCR derives from a woman aged 18-29 years with Graves disease. The chain's CDR3 is CASSYSFPHERQFIQPQHF. CDR3 coding DNA: TGTGCCAGCAGTTACTCATTCCCACATGAAAGACAGTTTATACAGCCCCAGCATTTT.